These 16 T cell receptor beta chains were sequenced from one sample in a study of T cell responses to AZD1222 COVID-19 vaccine. Here immunoSEQ multiplex PCR was the method, and the copy in TCRdb shows in-frame clones only, minus some. The sample shows tens of thousands of clones, less than 90% of them seen only once. The sequences come from peripheral blood, collected 28 days after the second AZD1222 dose. These receptor sequences come from an adult who received the AZD1222 COVID-19 vaccine.

The V gene is TRBV28, the J gene TRBJ1-1, with D tentatively TRBD1 (5 bases). Between the trimmed V and J ends, which lost 8 bases and 5 bases, there was a span of 21 bases. Germline CDR1 is MDHEN and CDR2 is SYDVKM. This CDR3 has 15 amino acids. The CDR3 spells CASLKRRAEKTEAFF. In DNA form, the CDR3 reads TGTGCCAGCCTCAAACGCAGGGCCGAGAAAACTGAAGCTTTCTTT.

The rearrangement joins TRBV12-3 or TRBV12-4 to TRBJ1-1, with TRBD1 matching 8 bases. Unmatched junction bases numbered 4, after V lost 2 bases and J lost 8 bases. This CDR3 has 13 residues. CDR3 DNA sequence: TGTGCCAGCAGTTTAATTGGGGACAGGGAAGCTTTCTTT. Amino acids: CASSLIGDREAFF.

This CDR3 is CASSISSVGTSGLETQYF. The DNA for the CDR3 is TGTGCCAGTAGTATATCGTCTGTGGGGACTAGCGGTCTGGAGACCCAGTACTTC. The genes are TRBV19 and TRBJ2-5; TRBD2 matches at 11 bases. V trimming: 2 bases; J trimming: 5 bases; junction bases outside the gene matches: 13. This CDR3 is built from 18 residues. The germline CDR1 and CDR2 sequences are LNHDA and SQIVND (reference sequence). The full variable domain, rest sourced from reference TRBV19 and TRBJ2-5, is DGGITQSPKYLFRKEGQNVTLSCEQNLNHDAMYWYRQDPGQGLRLIYYSQIVNDFQKGDIAEGYSVSREKKESFPLTVTSAQKNPTAFYLCASSISSVGTSGLETQYFGPGTRLLVL.

This clone was picked up one time. This chain uses TRBV7-9 with TRBJ1-1; D is unclear. Germline-derived CDR1 and CDR2 are SEHNR and FQNEAQ (reference sequence). The CDR3 loop spans 13 amino acids. Trimming took off 6 bases at V and 3 bases at J, with 11 bases between the two ends. CDR3 sequence reads: CASRPPGDTEAFF. The CDR3 region has the DNA TGTGCCAGCAGACCCCCGGGAGACACTGAAGCTTTCTTT. Combining the CDR3 with reference TRBV7-9 and TRBJ1-1 gives the whole variable domain DTGVSQNPRHKITKRGQNVTFRCDPISEHNRLYWYRQTLGQGPEFLTYFQNEAQLEKSRLLSDRFSAERPKGSFSTLEIQRTEQGDSAMYLCASRPPGDTEAFFGQGTRLTVV.

This sequence joins TRBV6-5 and TRBJ1-1; D remains ambiguous. The CDR3 contains 15 residues. Germline V gene sequence: CDR1 MNHEY, CDR2 SVGAGI. The germline V and J ends were trimmed by 4 bases and 0 bases, with 12 bases remaining between them. The DNA of the CDR3 is TGTGCCAGCAGTTGGTCAGCGGGAATGAACACTGAAGCTTTCTTT. Translated: CASSWSAGMNTEAFF.

The V and J genes are TRBV5-1 and TRBJ2-1; 9 bases are a match to TRBD2. The CDR3 is 15 amino acids. The germline V gene encodes CDR1 SGHRS and CDR2 YFSETQ. The J segment lost 5 bases and the V segment lost 3 bases, leaving 6 bases of the junction unmatched. The CDR3 DNA reads TGCGCCAGCAGCTGGGGAGCGGGGGGCCACAATGAGCAGTTCTTC. It translates to CASSWGAGGHNEQFF.

The chain links TRBV18 to TRBJ1-6; TRBD1 matches 7 bases. Losses at the gene ends were 4 bases for V and 6 bases for J; bases not matched to a gene: 3. There are 14 residues in the CDR3. The germline CDR1 and CDR2 sequences are KGHSH and LQKENI. The DNA for the CDR3 is TGTGCCAGCTCACAGGACAGGATTAATTCACCCCTCCACTTT. It translates to CASSQDRINSPLHF.

The genes are TRBV6-5 and TRBJ1-3, with TRBD1 matching over 7 bases. CDR3 length: 16 residues. Trimming at V came to 2 bases and at J to 2 bases, leaving 6 bases not matched to a gene. The germline CDR1 and CDR2 sequences are MNHEY and SVGAGI. CDR3 DNA: TGTGCCAGCAGTTACGGGGGACAGAGTACTGGAAACACCATATATTTT. It specifies CASSYGGQSTGNTIYF.

This clone is a singleton in its sample. The V call is TRBV30, the J call TRBJ1-1, with unresolved D. V lost 3 bases to trimming and J lost 4 bases, with 9 bases between them. CDR3 length: 12 residues. The germline CDR1 and CDR2 sequences are GTSNPN and SVGIG (reference sequence). The CDR3 DNA reads TGTGCCTGGAGGTTTTGGGGCACTGAAGCTTTCTTT. Amino acids: CAWRFWGTEAFF.

This clone was seen a single time. The V call is TRBV18, the J call TRBJ1-1; 7 bases are a match to TRBD1. The germline gives CDR1 KGHSH, CDR2 LQKENI. The CDR3 is 16 residues long. The J segment lost 1 base and the V segment lost 5 bases, leaving 10 bases of the junction unmatched. CDR3 residues: CASSKRQGGWNTEAFF. DNA for the CDR3: TGTGCCAGCTCAAAACGACAGGGCGGTTGGAACACTGAAGCTTTCTTT.

V gene TRBV7-9 combines with J gene TRBJ2-1; D possibly corresponds to TRBD1 (5 bases). This CDR3 comprises 14 residues. The ends were cut back, 3 bases at V and 1 base at J, with 7 bases in the middle. In germline, CDR1 is SEHNR, CDR2 FQNEAQ (reference sequence). The CDR3 nucleotides are TGTGCCAGCAGCTTCAGACAGTCCTACAATGAGCAGTTCTTC. This translates into CASSFRQSYNEQFF. Filled out from reference TRBV7-9 and TRBJ2-1, the complete variable domain reads DTGVSQNPRHKITKRGQNVTFRCDPISEHNRLYWYRQTLGQGPEFLTYFQNEAQLEKSRLLSDRFSAERPKGSFSTLEIQRTEQGDSAMYLCASSFRQSYNEQFFGPGTRLTVL.

The chain is built from TRBV5-1 and TRBJ2-3; D gene uncertain. Germline CDR1 SGHRS, CDR2 YFSETQ. Trimming removed 0 bases at V and 4 bases at J, with 6 bases between. CDR3 length: 13 amino acids. CDR3 loop: CASSLDLSDTQYF. In DNA form, the CDR3 reads TGCGCCAGCAGCTTGGACCTTTCAGATACGCAGTATTTT. The variable domain in full, with the rest retrieved from reference TRBV5-1 and TRBJ2-3, is KAGVTQTPRYLIKTRGQQVTLSCSPISGHRSVSWYQQTPGQGLQFLFEYFSETQRNKGNFPGRFSGRQFSNSRSEMNVSTLELGDSALYLCASSLDLSDTQYFGPGTRLTVL.

V and J are TRBV19 and TRBJ2-1; possibly TRBD2 for D (6 bases). The ends were cut back, 3 bases at V and 3 bases at J, with 15 bases in the middle. The V gene's germline CDR1 is LNHDA and CDR2 SQIVND (reference sequence). The CDR3 sequence is 16 residues long. The CDR3 region has the DNA TGTGCCAGTAGTATCCCCACTAGCAGATTCTACAATGAGCAGTTCTTC. Protein sequence: CASSIPTSRFYNEQFF.

V gene TRBV12-3 or TRBV12-4 combines with J gene TRBJ2-7; D is ambiguous. V lost 5 bases and J 3 bases, leaving 5 bases between the germline ends. The CDR3 consists of 11 residues. CDR3 sequence: CASSQRYEQYF. The CDR3 DNA is TGTGCCAGCAGTCAGCGCTACGAGCAGTACTTC.

The genes are TRBV11-1 and TRBJ1-1; tentative D call: TRBD1 (6 bases). CDR3 length: 14 residues. The V gene's germline CDR1 is SGHAT and CDR2 FQDESV (reference sequence). V was shortened by 7 bases and J by 1 base, with 13 bases between the two germline ends. CDR3 bases: TGTGCCAGCACCTCATTACAGGGGAACACTGAAGCTTTCTTT. Amino acids: CASTSLQGNTEAFF.

The chain uses TRBV5-1 and TRBJ1-2; 9 nucleotides match TRBD1. Losses at the gene ends were 4 bases for V and 2 bases for J; bases not matched to a gene: 6. The CDR3 length is 15 residues. Germline V lookup: CDR1 SGHRS, CDR2 YFSETQ. The CDR3 protein is CASSPAGTGNYGYTF. The CDR3 bases are TGCGCCAGCAGCCCGGCCGGGACAGGGAACTATGGCTACACCTTC.